This T cell receptor (beta chain) was recorded in a study of T cell changes during pregnancy in multiple sclerosis. The assay was immunoSEQ multiplex PCR, and TCRdb's table has in-frame clones only and misses some. The sample records some 70,000 clones, around 90% being singletons. With regard to this clone: The same CDR3 arises from other DNA sequences in this sample as well.

Deletions cut 4 bases from V and 2 bases from J, with 5 bases between. There are 12 residues in the CDR3. The germline gives CDR1 SEHNR, CDR2 FQNEAQ (reference sequence). The specimen was CD8+ T cells from peripheral blood mononuclear cells, collected before pregnancy. The chain has TRBV7-9 and TRBJ1-1; D gene ambiguous. The TCR comes from a female donor with multiple sclerosis, enrolled in a pregnancy study. The CDR3 nucleotides are TGTGCCAGCAGCTCTACCAACACTGAAGCTTTCTTT. Its protein is CASSSTNTEAFF.